The 19 T cell receptor beta chains below come from one sample, sequenced in a study of T cells after yellow fever vaccination. TCRdb re-derived calls from the 5' RACE reads in MiXCR, one entry per CDR3 protein. Counted here are roughly 300,000 distinct CDR3 sequences, around 8.1% occurring once; the ten biggest clones make up about 16%. This specimen consisted of PBMCs, obtained roughly 46 days after the first yellow fever vaccination. The receptors come from a man between 18 and 29 years old who received the YFV17D yellow fever vaccine.

This chain uses TRBV2 with TRBJ2-3; D not certain. This CDR3 has 13 amino acids. From germline, CDR1 is SNHLY and CDR2 FYNNEI. V lost 7 bases to trimming and J lost 6 bases, with 14 bases between them. CDR3 loop: CASKFSHSDTQYF. The CDR3 coding sequence is TGTGCCAGCAAGTTCTCTCACTCTGATACGCAGTATTTT.

V is TRBV5-5 and J is TRBJ2-3, with 12 nucleotides matching TRBD2. The V segment lost 3 bases and the J segment 2 bases; nucleotides outside the gene matches: 4. This CDR3 spans 16 amino acids. Germline V gene sequence: CDR1 SGHKS, CDR2 YYEKEE (reference sequence). The DNA for the CDR3 is TGTGCCAGCAGCTACACTAGCGGGGGGATCACAGATACGCAGTATTTT. Translating gives CASSYTSGGITDTQYF.

This clonotype was recorded a few times. The chain employs TRBV5-5 and TRBJ2-3; TRBD2 aligns across 8 bases. The CDR3 totals 16 residues. Germline V gene lookup returns CDR1 SGHKS and CDR2 YYEKEE (reference sequence). Germline trimming cut 4 bases from V and 1 base from J; bases unmatched to any gene: 8. The CDR3 protein is CASSPVWRGGTDTQYF. The CDR3 DNA sequence: TGTGCCAGCAGCCCAGTCTGGCGGGGGGGCACAGATACGCAGTATTTT.

This clonotype was found a few times. The V and J genes are TRBV10-3 and TRBJ1-4, with D unclear. There are 15 residues in the CDR3. Germline V gene sequence: CDR1 ENHRY, CDR2 SYGVKD. Trimming took off 0 bases at V and 7 bases at J, with 12 bases between the two ends. The CDR3 DNA reads as TGTGCCATCAGTGAGTCGTCGAGGCCCCGTGAAAAACTGTTTTTT. Protein product: CAISESSRPREKLFF.

The chain employs TRBV15 and TRBJ2-3; 9 nucleotides match TRBD2. The CDR3 runs to 15 residues. Germline V gives CDR1 LNHNV, CDR2 YYDKDF (reference sequence). V was clipped by 1 base and J by 6 bases; unmatched bases: 5. The CDR3 spells CATSRVAGLADTQYF. In nucleotides, the CDR3 is TGTGCCACCAGCAGAGTTGCGGGACTAGCTGATACGCAGTATTTT. The variable domain in full, completed from reference TRBV15 and TRBJ2-3, reads DAMVIQNPRYQVTQFGKPVTLSCSQTLNHNVMYWYQQKSSQAPKLLFHYYDKDFNNEADTPDNFQSRRPNTSFCFLDIRSPGLGDTAMYLCATSRVAGLADTQYFGPGTRLTVL.

The chain links TRBV3-1 to TRBJ1-1, with a possible D match to TRBD1 (6 bases). This CDR3 comprises 13 residues. Germline CDR1 reads LGHDT; CDR2 reads YNNKEL (reference sequence). Between the trimmed V and J ends, which lost 0 bases and 4 bases, there was a span of 6 bases. The CDR3 reads CASSQEGGTEAFF. The DNA for the CDR3 is TGTGCCAGCAGCCAAGAAGGGGGCACTGAAGCTTTCTTT. Complete variable domain (other parts from reference TRBV3-1 and TRBJ1-1): DTAVSQTPKYLVTQMGNDKSIKCEQNLGHDTMYWYKQDSKKFLKIMFSYNNKELIINETVPNRFSPKSPDKAHLNLHINSLELGDSAVYFCASSQEGGTEAFFGQGTRLTVV.

This clonotype was detected only a few times. V usage is TRBV5-1 and J usage is TRBJ2-5; possibly TRBD1 for D (6 bases). V was cut by 5 bases and J by 6 bases, with 11 bases left in between. The CDR3 contains 12 residues. The germline V gene has CDR1 SGHRS and CDR2 YFSETQ. CDR3 in DNA: TGCGCCAGCAGGGGACACTTACAGACCCAGTACTTC. This sequence encodes CASRGHLQTQYF.

The chain uses TRBV18 and TRBJ1-1, with 9 positions matching TRBD1. Germline CDR1 KGHSH, CDR2 LQKENI. This CDR3 is 16 amino acids long. Germline trimming cut 1 base from V and 7 bases from J; bases unmatched to any gene: 10. CDR3 coding DNA: TGTGCCAGCTCACCACTTGATGGACAGGGGTTCGTTGAAGCTTTCTTT. It yields the protein CASSPLDGQGFVEAFF.

This clonotype was found many times. The chain recombines TRBV15 with TRBJ2-3; no clear D gene. The CDR3 spans 12 residues. The V gene lost 4 bases and the J gene lost 2 bases, with 4 bases spanning the gap. CDR1 is LNHNV and CDR2 is YYDKDF in the germline V gene (reference sequence). CDR3 nucleotides: TGTGCCACCAGCAAAGACACAGATACGCAGTATTTT. Translated, it gives CATSKDTDTQYF.

The chain has TRBV5-4 and TRBJ2-7; tentatively, D is TRBD1 (6 bases). The V and J ends lost 0 bases and 3 bases respectively, with 10 bases between them. There are 14 residues in the CDR3. CDR1 and CDR2 (germline): SGHNT, YYREEE (reference sequence). The CDR3 DNA reads TGTGCCAGCAGCTTGGAGGGGGTAGGCTACGAGCAGTACTTC. Translating it yields CASSLEGVGYEQYF.

This clonotype was picked up many times. In nucleotides, the CDR3 is TGCAGCGCCGGCTTAGCGGGGGTTTCGCAGTTCTTC. It codes for CSAGLAGVSQFF. The chain uses TRBV29-1 and TRBJ2-1, with 9 bases identical to TRBD2. CDR3 length equals 12 residues. Germline CDR1 is SQVTM and CDR2 is ANQGSEA. The trim removed 7 bases at V and 12 bases at J, leaving 10 bases unmatched.

In this sample, this clonotype turned up many times. The V gene is TRBV7-2, the J gene TRBJ1-1; D gene unclear. Germline CDR1 SGHTA, CDR2 FQGNSA. CDR3 length equals 13 residues. Between the trimmed V and J ends, which lost 5 bases and 1 base, there was a span of 8 bases. CDR3 protein: CASSQSANTEAFF. The CDR3 DNA reads TGTGCCAGCAGCCAATCAGCGAACACTGAAGCTTTCTTT.

The sample holds many counts of this clonotype. The CDR3 nucleotides read TGCAGCGGACAGACAGGGAACACTGAAGCTTTCTTT. It codes for CSGQTGNTEAFF. This chain uses TRBV29-1 with TRBJ1-1, with D possibly TRBD1 on 6 matching bases. Looked up from germline, CDR1 is SQVTM and CDR2 is ANQGSEA. V was cut by 7 bases and J by 1 base, with 10 bases left in between. CDR3 length equals 12 residues.

This chain links TRBV7-2 with TRBJ2-3, with 9 bases lining up with TRBD2. After removal of 1 base from V and 2 bases from J, the junction contained 4 bases not matched to a gene. Germline-derived CDR1 and CDR2 are SGHTA and FQGNSA. This CDR3 is built from 16 residues. The CDR3 loop is CASSLGVAGDTDTQYF. The CDR3 DNA is TGTGCCAGCAGCTTAGGGGTAGCGGGGGACACAGATACGCAGTATTTT.

The chain recombines TRBV10-3 with TRBJ2-1, with no clear D. The CDR3 totals 13 residues. The germline CDR1 and CDR2 sequences are ENHRY and SYGVKD. Between the trimmed V and J ends, which lost 7 bases and 6 bases, there was a span of 13 bases. Written as DNA, the CDR3 is TGTGCCATCAAGTCGGGCGACATCAATGAGCAGTTCTTC. Its protein product is CAIKSGDINEQFF.

The chain couples TRBV29-1 to TRBJ2-1; D possibly corresponds to TRBD1 (5 bases). Trimming pared 2 bases from V and 15 bases from J, leaving 14 bases between. The CDR3 loop spans 11 amino acids. CDR1 is SQVTM, CDR2 ANQGSEA, per germline. This chain's CDR3 is CSVEPRAKPFF. As DNA, the CDR3 is TGCAGCGTTGAACCCAGGGCTAAACCGTTCTTC.

This rearrangement joins TRBV2 to TRBJ1-1; 11 bases fit TRBD1. The CDR3 covers 15 residues. Germline V gene data show CDR1 as SNHLY and CDR2 as FYNNEI. V lost 7 bases to trimming and J lost 6 bases; unmatched junction nucleotides: 10. The CDR3 here is CASNAHGQGAPEAFF. The CDR3 nucleotides are TGTGCCAGCAATGCCCACGGACAGGGGGCTCCTGAAGCTTTCTTT.

The chain uses TRBV6-2 or TRBV6-3 and TRBJ1-1; TRBD1 matches at 7 bases. CDR1 is MNHEY, CDR2 SVGEGT, per germline. V lost 0 bases and J lost 3; bases outside the gene matches: 4. The length of the CDR3 is 15 residues. CDR3 nucleotide sequence: TGTGCCAGCAGTTACTCAAGACAGGGAGACACTGAAGCTTTCTTT. Protein product: CASSYSRQGDTEAFF.

This clonotype showed up just a few times. DNA of the CDR3: TGTGCCAGCGGGGAGACTCCAGCGGGGGGCGGAGAGACCCAGTACTTC. Translated, it gives CASGETPAGGGETQYF. The gene calls are TRBV4-2 and TRBJ2-5; the match to TRBD2 covers 9 bases. The germline gives CDR1 LGHNA, CDR2 YNFKEQ. This CDR3 has 16 residues. After removal of 8 bases from V and 4 bases from J, the junction contained 14 bases not matched to a gene.